The entry below describes one T cell receptor beta chain. Its specificity is not known. The entry originates in a study of OX40 agonist ivuxolimab in advanced cancers. This CDR3 region has 12 residues. Trimming removed 3 bases at V and 6 bases at J, with 6 bases between. Germline loops: CDR1 LNHNV, CDR2 YYDKDF (reference sequence). The data were produced by immunoSEQ multiplex PCR, yet TCRdb's version contains in-frame clones alone and is incomplete. Among some 74,000 clones listed, roughly 91% were seen once. Overall study results and limits: CD4+ and CD8+ T cells in blood underwent clonal expansion by week 6 at 0.1 to 3.0 mg/kg.

This TCR came from an adult with an advanced solid tumor such as melanoma, head and neck, liver or kidney cancer. This material consisted of CD4+ or CD8+ T cells sorted from blood, taken in a trial of the OX40 agonist ivuxolimab. J is TRBJ1-3 and V is TRBV15; D gene uncertain. The CDR3 sequence: CATSRDENTIYF. The CDR3 DNA follows: TGTGCCACCAGCAGGGATGAAAACACCATATATTTT.